This T cell receptor beta chain is drawn from a study of Graves' ophthalmopathy and Graves' hyperthyroidism. As the template, RNA transcripts were used to amplify TCR beta CDR3 regions. The workflow started with a first-round RT-PCR run with HTBI primers and then moved on to a second-round multiplex PCR. Using its own MiXCR run on the multiplex PCR reads, TCRdb lists one record per CDR3 protein. The sample carries 500,000 to 600,000 distinct CDR3 sequences, about 40% recorded once. This clonotype has a count of ten or more. With V trimmed by 3 bases and J by 4 bases, 8 bases remained unmatched. This CDR3 is 15 amino acids long. Per germline, CDR1 DFQATT and CDR2 SNEGSKA (reference sequence).

The genes are TRBV20-1 and TRBJ2-5, with TRBD2 matching over 10 bases. The receptor's source is an adult man with Graves' hyperthyroidism. Material: peripheral blood or thyroid tissue (not recorded which). CDR3 sequence: CSASGLAGARETQYF. CDR3 DNA sequence: TGCAGTGCTAGTGGGCTAGCGGGAGCTAGAGAGACCCAGTACTTC.